This is a list of T cell receptor beta chains from one sample in a study of CXCR3-negative and CXCR3-positive naive CD8 T cells. After re-calling the 5' RACE reads, TCRdb lists one entry per CDR3 protein, DNA absent. The clone table shows 150,000 to 180,000 distinct CDR3 sequences, with the ten largest holding approximately 0.46%. The specimen was naive CXCR3+ CD8+ T cells from blood. The receptors stem from a human donor in good health. Some clones in this sample may be carry-over from other donors' samples. The CDR3 runs from the conserved cysteine through the conserved F or W.

v_gene: TRBV12-3/TRBV12-4; j_gene: TRBJ1-5; CDR3aa: CASSLEATPTQHF
v_gene: TRBV27; j_gene: TRBJ1-5; CDR3aa: CASRPLDSNQPQHF
v_gene: TRBV9; j_gene: TRBJ2-7; CDR3aa: CASSPGGSGRLSNEQYF
v_gene: TRBV20-1; j_gene: TRBJ2-3; CDR3aa: CSARDLLGPGWGDTQYF
v_gene: TRBV7-3; j_gene: TRBJ2-5; CDR3aa: CASSPSGGQETQYF
v_gene: TRBV29-1; j_gene: TRBJ2-7; CDR3aa: CSVKDRGYEQYF
v_gene: TRBV4-3; j_gene: TRBJ1-1; CDR3aa: CASSGQGGMNTEAFF
v_gene: TRBV28; j_gene: TRBJ1-4; CDR3aa: CASTSWGQGAQPTTNEKLVF
v_gene: TRBV7-2; j_gene: TRBJ1-4; CDR3aa: CASSLVAGGAGYEKLFF
v_gene: TRBV20-1; j_gene: TRBJ2-5; CDR3aa: CSARFLRGAKPQETQYF
v_gene: TRBV2; j_gene: TRBJ1-5; CDR3aa: CASDAIGTEDQPQHF
v_gene: TRBV7-6; j_gene: TRBJ1-1; CDR3aa: CASSPGVGTEAFF
v_gene: TRBV19; j_gene: TRBJ1-3; CDR3aa: CASSIWGGTGNTIYF
v_gene: TRBV4-1; j_gene: TRBJ2-3; CDR3aa: CASSQELGRTSTDTQYF
v_gene: TRBV10-3; j_gene: TRBJ2-7; CDR3aa: CAISDRDGSYEQYF
v_gene: TRBV7-3; j_gene: TRBJ2-2; CDR3aa: CASSLMGGRNTGELFF
v_gene: TRBV4-1; j_gene: TRBJ2-7; CDR3aa: CASSQEARDLYKQYF